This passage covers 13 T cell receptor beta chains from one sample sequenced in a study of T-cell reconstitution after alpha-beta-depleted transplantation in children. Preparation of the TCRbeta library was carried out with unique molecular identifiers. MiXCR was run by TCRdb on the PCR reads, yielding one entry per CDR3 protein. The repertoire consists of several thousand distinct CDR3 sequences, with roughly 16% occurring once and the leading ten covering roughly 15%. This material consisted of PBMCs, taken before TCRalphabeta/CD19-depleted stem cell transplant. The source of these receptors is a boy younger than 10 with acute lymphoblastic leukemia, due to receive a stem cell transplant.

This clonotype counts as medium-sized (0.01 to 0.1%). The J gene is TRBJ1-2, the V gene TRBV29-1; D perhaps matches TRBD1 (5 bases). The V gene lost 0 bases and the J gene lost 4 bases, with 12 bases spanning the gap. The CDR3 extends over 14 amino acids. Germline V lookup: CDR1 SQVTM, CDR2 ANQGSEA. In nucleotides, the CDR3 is TGCAGCGTTGAAGACACGAAGGGGCTCTATGGCTACACCTTC. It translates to CSVEDTKGLYGYTF. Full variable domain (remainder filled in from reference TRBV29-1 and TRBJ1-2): SAVISQKPSRDICQRGTSLTIQCQVDSQVTMMFWYRQQPGQSLTLIATANQGSEATYESGFVIDKFPISRPNLTFSTLTVSNMSPEDSSIYLCSVEDTKGLYGYTFGSGTRLTVV.

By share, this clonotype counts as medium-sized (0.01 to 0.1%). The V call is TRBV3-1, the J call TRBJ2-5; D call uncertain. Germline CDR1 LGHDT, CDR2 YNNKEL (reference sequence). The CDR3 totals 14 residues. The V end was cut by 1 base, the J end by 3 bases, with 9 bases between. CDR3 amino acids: CASSQAFLKETQYF. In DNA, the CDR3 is TGTGCCAGCAGCCAAGCGTTCCTGAAAGAGACCCAGTACTTC.

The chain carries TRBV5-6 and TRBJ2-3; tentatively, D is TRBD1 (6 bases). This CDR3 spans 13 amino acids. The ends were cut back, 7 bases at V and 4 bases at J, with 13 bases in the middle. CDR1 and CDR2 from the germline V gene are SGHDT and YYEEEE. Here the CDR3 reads CASDQGNPDTQYF. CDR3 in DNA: TGTGCCAGCGACCAGGGGAACCCAGATACGCAGTATTTT.

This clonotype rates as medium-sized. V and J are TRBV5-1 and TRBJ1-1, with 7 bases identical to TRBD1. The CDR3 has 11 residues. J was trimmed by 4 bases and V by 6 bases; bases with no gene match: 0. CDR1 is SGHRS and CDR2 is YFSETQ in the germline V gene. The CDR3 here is CASTGGTEAFF. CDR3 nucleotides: TGCGCCAGCACAGGGGGCACTGAAGCTTTCTTT. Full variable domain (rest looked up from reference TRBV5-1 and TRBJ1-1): KAGVTQTPRYLIKTRGQQVTLSCSPISGHRSVSWYQQTPGQGLQFLFEYFSETQRNKGNFPGRFSGRQFSNSRSEMNVSTLELGDSALYLCASTGGTEAFFGQGTRLTVV.

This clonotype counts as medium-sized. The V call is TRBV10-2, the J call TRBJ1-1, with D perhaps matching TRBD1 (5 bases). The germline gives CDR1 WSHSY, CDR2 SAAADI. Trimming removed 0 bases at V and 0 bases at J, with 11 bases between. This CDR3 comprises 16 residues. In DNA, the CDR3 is TGCGCCAGCAGTGAGTCGCTAGGGGTCATGAACACTGAAGCTTTCTTT. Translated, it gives CASSESLGVMNTEAFF.

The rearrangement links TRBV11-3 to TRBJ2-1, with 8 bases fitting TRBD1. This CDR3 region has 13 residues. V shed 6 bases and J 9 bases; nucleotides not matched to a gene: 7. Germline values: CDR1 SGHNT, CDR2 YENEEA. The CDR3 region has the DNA TGTGCCAGCAGTTCAGACAGGGGCGGTGAGCAGTTCTTC. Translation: CASSSDRGGEQFF.

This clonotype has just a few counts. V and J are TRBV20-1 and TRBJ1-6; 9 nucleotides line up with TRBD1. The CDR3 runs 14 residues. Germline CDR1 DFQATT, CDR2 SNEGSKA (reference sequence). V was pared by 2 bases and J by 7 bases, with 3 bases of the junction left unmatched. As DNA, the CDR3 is TGCAGTGCTAGACCCGGGACAGGGAATTCACCCCTCCACTTT. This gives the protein CSARPGTGNSPLHF.

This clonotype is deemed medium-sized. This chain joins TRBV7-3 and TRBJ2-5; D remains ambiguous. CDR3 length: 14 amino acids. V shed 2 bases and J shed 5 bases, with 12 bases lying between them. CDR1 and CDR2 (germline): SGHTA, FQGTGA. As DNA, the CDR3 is TGTGCCAGCAGCTTATACCTATACGAGGAGACCCAGTACTTC. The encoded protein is CASSLYLYEETQYF.

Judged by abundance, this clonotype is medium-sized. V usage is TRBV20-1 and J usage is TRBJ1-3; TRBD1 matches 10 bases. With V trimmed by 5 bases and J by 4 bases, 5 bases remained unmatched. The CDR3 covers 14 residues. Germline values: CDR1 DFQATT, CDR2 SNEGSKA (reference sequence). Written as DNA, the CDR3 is TGCAGTGCTCCGGGACAGGGGAAAGGAAACACCATATATTTT. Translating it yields CSAPGQGKGNTIYF.

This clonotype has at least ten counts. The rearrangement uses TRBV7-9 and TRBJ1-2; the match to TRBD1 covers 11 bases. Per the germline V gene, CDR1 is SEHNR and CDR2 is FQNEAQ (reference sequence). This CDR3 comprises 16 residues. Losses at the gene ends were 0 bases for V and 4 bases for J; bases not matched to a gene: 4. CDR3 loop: CASSLAGQGAVYGYTF. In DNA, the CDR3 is TGTGCCAGCAGCTTAGCAGGACAGGGGGCGGTCTATGGCTACACCTTC.

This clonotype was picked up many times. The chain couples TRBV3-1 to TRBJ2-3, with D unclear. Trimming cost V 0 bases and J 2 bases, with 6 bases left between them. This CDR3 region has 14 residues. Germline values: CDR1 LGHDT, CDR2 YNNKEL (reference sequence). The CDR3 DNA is TGTGCCAGCAGCCAAGATCCCTCCACAGATACGCAGTATTTT. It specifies CASSQDPSTDTQYF.

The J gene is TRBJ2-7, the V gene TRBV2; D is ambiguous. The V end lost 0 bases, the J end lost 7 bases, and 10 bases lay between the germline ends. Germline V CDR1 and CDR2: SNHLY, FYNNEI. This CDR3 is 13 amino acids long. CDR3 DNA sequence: TGTGCCAGCAGTGAAGCGGTCGGCGGAGAGCAGTACTTC. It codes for CASSEAVGGEQYF.

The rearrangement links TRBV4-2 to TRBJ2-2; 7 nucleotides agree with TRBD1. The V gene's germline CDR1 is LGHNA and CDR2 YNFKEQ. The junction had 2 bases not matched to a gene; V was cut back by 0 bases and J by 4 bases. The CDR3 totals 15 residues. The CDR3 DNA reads TGTGCCAGCAGCCAAGAGACAGGGTTCACCGGGGAGCTGTTTTTT. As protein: CASSQETGFTGELFF.